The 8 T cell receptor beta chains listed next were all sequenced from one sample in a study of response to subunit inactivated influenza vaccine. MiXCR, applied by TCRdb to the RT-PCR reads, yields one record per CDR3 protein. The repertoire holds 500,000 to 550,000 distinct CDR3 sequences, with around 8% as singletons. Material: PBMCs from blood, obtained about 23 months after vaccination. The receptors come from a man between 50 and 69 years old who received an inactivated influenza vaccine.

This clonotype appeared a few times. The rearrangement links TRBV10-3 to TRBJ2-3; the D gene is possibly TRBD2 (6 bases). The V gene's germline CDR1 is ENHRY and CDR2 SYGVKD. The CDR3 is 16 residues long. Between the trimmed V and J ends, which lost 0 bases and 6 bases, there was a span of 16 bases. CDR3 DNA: TGTGCCATCAGTGAGTCGGGTACCGGGAGAGGGGATACGCAGTATTTT. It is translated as CAISESGTGRGDTQYF.

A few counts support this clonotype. The CDR3 DNA reads as TGTGCCAGCAGCGGGGGCGTCCGGGACAGGTCCTACGAGCAGTACTTC. This gives the protein CASSGGVRDRSYEQYF. The V call is TRBV7-2, the J call TRBJ2-7; 8 positions match TRBD1. CDR1 is SGHTA and CDR2 is FQGNSA in the germline V gene. The CDR3 is 16 amino acids. The trim removed 5 bases at V and 1 base at J, leaving 10 bases unmatched.

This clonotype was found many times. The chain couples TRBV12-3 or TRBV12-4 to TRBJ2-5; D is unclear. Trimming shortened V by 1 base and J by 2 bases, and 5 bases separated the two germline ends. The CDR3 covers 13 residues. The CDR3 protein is CASSLGLQETQYF. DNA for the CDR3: TGTGCCAGCAGTTTAGGGTTACAAGAGACCCAGTACTTC.

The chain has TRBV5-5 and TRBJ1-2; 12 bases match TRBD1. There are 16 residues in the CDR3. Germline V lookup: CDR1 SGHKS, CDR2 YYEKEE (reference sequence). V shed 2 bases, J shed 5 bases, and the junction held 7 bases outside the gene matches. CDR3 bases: TGTGCCAGCAGCTTTGGGACAGGGGGCGAAGAATATGGCTACACCTTC. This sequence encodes CASSFGTGGEEYGYTF.

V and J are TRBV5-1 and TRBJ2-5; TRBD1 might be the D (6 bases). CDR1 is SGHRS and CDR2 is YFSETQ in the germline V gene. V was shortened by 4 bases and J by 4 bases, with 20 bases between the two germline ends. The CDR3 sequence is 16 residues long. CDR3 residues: CASSRTKEARGETQYF. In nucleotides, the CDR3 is TGCGCCAGCAGCCGTACCAAAGAAGCCAGGGGAGAGACCCAGTACTTC.

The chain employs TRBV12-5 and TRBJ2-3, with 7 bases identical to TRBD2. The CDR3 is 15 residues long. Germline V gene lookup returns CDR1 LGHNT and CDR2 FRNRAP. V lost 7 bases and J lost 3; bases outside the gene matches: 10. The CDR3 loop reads CASASSAGATDTQYF. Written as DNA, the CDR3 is TGTGCTAGTGCCTCGTCGGCGGGAGCTACAGATACGCAGTATTTT.

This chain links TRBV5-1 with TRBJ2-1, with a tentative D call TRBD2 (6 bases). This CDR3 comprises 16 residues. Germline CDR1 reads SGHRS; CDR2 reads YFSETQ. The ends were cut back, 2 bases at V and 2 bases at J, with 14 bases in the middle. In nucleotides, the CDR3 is TGCGCCAGCAGCTTAGAGGGAGGTAACACCTACAATGAGCAGTTCTTC. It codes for CASSLEGGNTYNEQFF.

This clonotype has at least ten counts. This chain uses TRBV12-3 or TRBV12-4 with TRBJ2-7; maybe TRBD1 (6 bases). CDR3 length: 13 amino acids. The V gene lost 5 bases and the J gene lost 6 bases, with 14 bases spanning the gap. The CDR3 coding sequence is TGTGCCAGCAGTCCAGGGGACACGCTCGAGCAGTACTTC. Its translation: CASSPGDTLEQYF.